The 26 T cell receptor beta chains below were found in one sample sequenced in a study of neurological immune-mediated disorders. TCRdb analysed the 5' RACE reads with MiXCR anew, one entry per CDR3 protein. The sample has over 35,000 distinct CDR3 sequences, 2% to 3% seen once. The source material was PBMCs. Receptors were obtained from a man aged 25 to 40 with multiple sclerosis.

This clonotype was detected ten times or more. This rearrangement joins TRBV6-2 or TRBV6-3 to TRBJ2-2, with D tentatively TRBD1 (6 bases). V was trimmed by 7 bases and J by 9 bases, leaving 18 bases between them. The CDR3 totals 14 residues. Germline V gene sequence: CDR1 MNHEY, CDR2 SVGEGT. CDR3 nucleotides: TGTGCCAGCACCTACCCCGGGGACACGAGGGAGCTGTTTTTT. Translation gives CASTYPGDTRELFF.

This clonotype occurred many times. V usage is TRBV9 and J usage is TRBJ2-2, with no clear D. The CDR3 runs 14 residues. Germline V CDR1 and CDR2: SGDLS, YYNGEE. Trimming pared 0 bases from V and 3 bases from J, leaving 6 bases between. In DNA, the CDR3 is TGTGCCAGCAGCGTAGTTGGGTACACCGGGGAGCTGTTTTTT. This translates into CASSVVGYTGELFF.

This clonotype was seen at least ten times. V gene TRBV5-1 combines with J gene TRBJ2-7, with D hard to call. V lost 3 bases and J lost 4, with 17 bases in between. The CDR3 runs 15 residues. Germline V gives CDR1 SGHRS, CDR2 YFSETQ. This CDR3 reads CASSSGPLENYEQYF. The CDR3 DNA reads TGCGCCAGCAGCTCCGGACCCTTGGAGAATTACGAGCAGTACTTC.

The J gene is TRBJ2-6, the V gene TRBV6-5; D is perhaps TRBD1 (5 bases). This CDR3 has 15 residues. From germline, CDR1 is MNHEY and CDR2 SVGAGI. V was pared by 6 bases and J by 0 bases, with 9 bases between. CDR3 residues: CASRGLGSGANVLTF. CDR3 DNA sequence: TGTGCCAGCAGGGGGCTCGGCTCTGGGGCCAACGTCCTGACTTTC.

This clonotype was found a few times. The chain recombines TRBV19 with TRBJ1-5; D gene unclear. Trimming pared 4 bases from V and 7 bases from J, leaving 11 bases between. The germline CDR1 and CDR2 sequences are LNHDA and SQIVND (reference sequence). The CDR3 contains 13 residues. CDR3 coding DNA: TGTGCCAGTAGTAACCTAGCAACCCAGCCCCAGCATTTT. Its translation is CASSNLATQPQHF. Filled out from reference TRBV19 and TRBJ1-5, the complete variable domain reads DGGITQSPKYLFRKEGQNVTLSCEQNLNHDAMYWYRQDPGQGLRLIYYSQIVNDFQKGDIAEGYSVSREKKESFPLTVTSAQKNPTAFYLCASSNLATQPQHFGDGTRLSIL.

In its sample, this clonotype was seen many times. The germline gene is not matched at one end of the junction; a read error may be the cause. The chain couples TRBV5-6 to TRBJ2-4, with TRBD1 matching 9 bases. CDR1 is SGHDT and CDR2 is YYEEEE in the germline V gene. The CDR3 is 12 amino acids. CDR3 protein: CASSANRGPDLF. The CDR3 DNA reads as TGTGCCAGCAGCGCGAACAGGGGGCCTGATCTCTTC.

Details on this clonotype: Just one base apart from a much larger clone, this may be a read error. V gene TRBV20-1 combines with J gene TRBJ1-5; 8 bases agree with TRBD1. This CDR3 spans 13 amino acids. Germline CDR1 and CDR2: DFQATT and SNEGSKA (reference sequence). The ends lost 7 bases at V and 7 bases at J; junction bases unmatched: 9. This CDR3 reads CSDTTGASQPQHF. The CDR3 coding sequence is TGCAGTGACACGACAGGGGCCTCCCAGCCCCAGCATTTT.

This clonotype has ten or more counts. The J gene is TRBJ1-2, the V gene TRBV7-9, with 7 bases matching TRBD1. This CDR3 contains 12 residues. Germline trimming cut 5 bases from V and 8 bases from J; bases unmatched to any gene: 5. Looked up from germline, CDR1 is SEHNR and CDR2 is FQNEAQ (reference sequence). In DNA, the CDR3 is TGTGCCAGCAGCAGCCGACAGGGAGGCTACACCTTC. Its protein is CASSSRQGGYTF.

Many counts were recorded for this clonotype. The chain uses TRBV20-1 and TRBJ1-3; 7 bases map to TRBD1. The germline CDR1 and CDR2 sequences are DFQATT and SNEGSKA (reference sequence). V lost 5 bases to trimming and J lost 6 bases; unmatched junction nucleotides: 10. The CDR3 runs to 14 residues. CDR3 protein: CSAQQGRRQNTIYF. CDR3 in DNA: TGCAGTGCTCAACAGGGGAGGCGGCAAAACACCATATATTTT.

At least ten counts were recorded for this clonotype. The genes are TRBV11-2 and TRBJ1-1, with D uncertain. CDR1 and CDR2 (germline): SGHAT, FQNNGV. The CDR3 is 12 amino acids. V was trimmed by 6 bases and J by 1 base, leaving 6 bases between them. CDR3 bases: TGTGCCAGCAGTTGGGGGAACACTGAAGCTTTCTTT. Protein: CASSWGNTEAFF.

This clonotype was recorded many times. The J gene is TRBJ1-1, the V gene TRBV5-1; 8 bases are a match to TRBD1. The CDR3 contains 14 residues. J lost 4 bases, V lost 4 bases, and 6 bases had no gene match. The V gene's germline CDR1 is SGHRS and CDR2 YFSETQ. The DNA of the CDR3 is TGCGCCAGCAGCGCCTATCAGGGGGCCACTGAAGCTTTCTTT. Translation gives CASSAYQGATEAFF.

This clonotype has at least ten counts. This sequence joins TRBV5-1 and TRBJ2-7; D gene ambiguous. This CDR3 has 13 amino acids. V lost 7 bases and J 3 bases, leaving 14 bases between the germline ends. CDR1 SGHRS and CDR2 YFSETQ come from the germline V gene. CDR3 bases: TGCGCCAGCGGTGAGGACGGCTACTACGAGCAGTACTTC. It yields the protein CASGEDGYYEQYF.

This clonotype was found many times. This chain uses TRBV5-1 with TRBJ2-5; the D gene is possibly TRBD2 (6 bases). Trimming took off 1 base at V and 4 bases at J, with 8 bases between the two ends. This CDR3 contains 13 residues. Germline loops: CDR1 SGHRS, CDR2 YFSETQ. The CDR3 nucleotides are TGCGCCAGCAGCTTGACTAGCCGAGAGACCCAGTACTTC. It is translated as CASSLTSRETQYF.

This clonotype has ten or more counts. The chain carries TRBV7-9 and TRBJ1-1; D unclear. This CDR3 region has 13 residues. Germline V gene data show CDR1 as SEHNR and CDR2 as FQNEAQ (reference sequence). The V gene lost 7 bases and the J gene lost 3 bases, with 12 bases spanning the gap. The CDR3 region has the DNA TGTGCCAGCAACAATGACGGGGACACTGAAGCTTTCTTT. This codes for CASNNDGDTEAFF.

The chain has TRBV7-2 and TRBJ1-2, with D possibly matching TRBD1 (5 bases). The CDR3 extends over 13 amino acids. Germline-derived CDR1 and CDR2 are SGHTA and FQGNSA. With 5 bases removed from V and 3 bases from J, the gap between germline ends came to 10 bases. CDR3 amino acids: CASSPDSYYGYTF. The CDR3 DNA sequence: TGTGCCAGCAGCCCTGACAGCTACTATGGCTACACCTTC.

This clonotype was picked up many times. This chain uses TRBV6-1 with TRBJ2-7; D remains unclear. Germline V gives CDR1 MNHNS, CDR2 SASEGT. The V and J ends lost 7 bases and 7 bases respectively, with 14 bases between them. This CDR3 has 12 residues. This chain's CDR3 is CASIEAPGEQYF. In DNA, the CDR3 is TGTGCCAGCATCGAAGCACCTGGGGAGCAGTACTTC.

This clonotype was observed many times. The CDR3 DNA sequence: TGTGCCAGCAGCCAAGATAGCGGGGGGATAGATACGCAGTATTTT. Encoded protein: CASSQDSGGIDTQYF. The rearrangement links TRBV3-1 to TRBJ2-3, with TRBD2 identical over 10 bases. Germline V gene sequence: CDR1 LGHDT, CDR2 YNNKEL (reference sequence). Trimming removed 0 bases from V and 5 bases from J; junction bases left unmatched: 2. The CDR3 consists of 15 residues.

There are many counts of this clonotype. The V call is TRBV15, the J call TRBJ2-3; 12 positions agree with TRBD2. J gave up 4 bases and V 2 bases, and 4 bases lay outside the gene matches. The germline V gene has CDR1 LNHNV and CDR2 YYDKDF (reference sequence). The CDR3 is 16 amino acids. Here the CDR3 reads CATSRQTSGGPDTQYF. CDR3 coding DNA: TGTGCCACCAGCAGACAGACTAGCGGGGGCCCAGATACGCAGTATTTT. The complete variable domain, with remaining parts taken from reference TRBV15 and TRBJ2-3, reads DAMVIQNPRYQVTQFGKPVTLSCSQTLNHNVMYWYQQKSSQAPKLLFHYYDKDFNNEADTPDNFQSRRPNTSFCFLDIRSPGLGDTAMYLCATSRQTSGGPDTQYFGPGTRLTVL.

This clonotype was detected ten times or more. The chain links TRBV6-6 to TRBJ1-5, with D unclear. The V end was cut by 0 bases, the J end by 11 bases, with 8 bases between. The CDR3 totals 12 residues. CDR1 MNHNY and CDR2 SVGAGI come from the germline V gene (reference sequence). The CDR3 protein is CASSYSERAQHF. In DNA, the CDR3 is TGTGCCAGCAGTTACTCGGAGCGGGCCCAGCATTTT.

This clonotype has ten or more counts. This rearrangement joins TRBV10-3 to TRBJ2-4; D is tentatively TRBD1 or TRBD2 (5 bases each). CDR1 is ENHRY and CDR2 is SYGVKD in the germline V gene. The germline V and J ends were trimmed by 3 bases and 4 bases, with 19 bases remaining between them. The CDR3 is 17 residues long. CDR3 DNA sequence: TGTGCCATCAGTGATGCCCCAACCCGGGACGGAAAAAACATTCAGTACTTC. Translating gives CAISDAPTRDGKNIQYF.

This clonotype came up many times. CDR3 sequence reads: CASSAQSQGTYYEQYF. The CDR3 nucleotides are TGCGCCAGCAGCGCGCAATCACAGGGGACCTACTACGAGCAGTACTTC. V gene TRBV5-1 combines with J gene TRBJ2-7; 7 bases are shared with TRBD1. CDR1 is SGHRS and CDR2 is YFSETQ in the germline V gene. J lost 3 bases, V lost 4 bases, and 13 bases had no gene match. This CDR3 is 16 amino acids long.

This clonotype was seen ten or more times. V is TRBV7-2 and J is TRBJ2-7; D may correspond to TRBD1 or TRBD2 (5 bases each). The CDR3 runs 14 residues. Germline loops: CDR1 SGHTA, CDR2 FQGNSA. Trimming removed 5 bases from V and 0 bases from J, with 11 bases in between. As DNA, the CDR3 is TGTGCCAGCAGCCCGACCGGGACCTCCTACGAGCAGTACTTC. Protein sequence: CASSPTGTSYEQYF.

The chain employs TRBV19 and TRBJ1-2, with unresolved D. V shed 1 base and J shed 4 bases, with 10 bases lying between them. Germline CDR1 is LNHDA and CDR2 is SQIVND (reference sequence). The CDR3 extends over 14 amino acids. CDR3 sequence: CASSIGQEPYGYTF. CDR3 in DNA: TGTGCCAGTAGTATAGGTCAGGAGCCCTATGGCTACACCTTC.

This clonotype was counted many times. V is TRBV6-1 and J is TRBJ2-1; D gene unclear. In germline, CDR1 is MNHNS, CDR2 SASEGT. V was trimmed by 4 bases and J by 12 bases, leaving 10 bases between them. The CDR3 is 11 amino acids. The DNA for the CDR3 is TGTGCCAGCAGTGTAGCAGTGGGGCAGTTCTTC. It specifies CASSVAVGQFF.

Within the sample, this clonotype is medium-sized. The chain has TRBV5-1 and TRBJ2-3; D is uncertain. The V end was cut by 0 bases, the J end by 3 bases, with 2 bases between. There are 12 residues in the CDR3. The V gene's germline CDR1 is SGHRS and CDR2 YFSETQ. Here the CDR3 DNA reads TGCGCCAGCAGCTTGGAAACAGATACGCAGTATTTT. Its protein product is CASSLETDTQYF.

The chain has TRBV7-8 and TRBJ1-1; possibly TRBD1 for D (6 bases). Germline CDR1 SGHVS, CDR2 FQNEAQ. This CDR3 is built from 15 residues. V lost 5 bases, J lost 10 bases, and 23 bases lay in between. The CDR3 coding sequence is TGTGCCAGCAGCGTTGGGGGGGCCTCGGTTCTAGGAGCTTTCTTT. Its protein product is CASSVGGASVLGAFF.